This T cell receptor beta chain was retrieved from a study of blood T cell repertoires in COVID-19 (dated by TCRdb to 2019 to 2021). Describing the broader study: Collaborator samples came from the United States, Italy and Spain and covered acute and convalescent phases of COVID-19. The repertoires were made available in a free public database intended to serve as a resource for research on the immune response to SARS-CoV-2. Nearly every sample came with metadata listing a de-identified subject ID, COVID-19 status, age in years and sex. The material from the prospective study consisted of cDNA or gDNA derived from T cells, B-cell-depleted T cells, or PBMCs. The samples were drawn from the first 160 participants of the ongoing ImmuneRACE study and from 950 to 1,500 subjects provided by 6 global collaborators. Deeply sampled blood TCRbeta repertoires from subjects exposed to, actively infected with, or recovered from COVID-19 were included in the dataset. HLA class I and class II types, where available, came from metadata supplied by the sample provider rather than from assay-based typing.

The CDR3 numbers 15 residues from cysteine through phenylalanine. The kept DNA is CDR3 alone, 45 bases in frame from the first base. The V end loses 3 bases and the J end loses 4 bases, and a stretch of 15 bases separates them. CDR1 and CDR2 were assigned from the germline V gene as MDHEN and SYDVKM. Study-wide conclusions, independent of this receptor: The quantity of clinical and demographic metadata differed by source and by participant and was supplied without curation.

The immunoSEQ Assay, a bias-controlled multiplex PCR, was used to amplify TCRbeta CDR3 regions from genomic DNA. As for the authors' bioinformatics: Nucleated cell counts per sample were estimated from amplification of reference gene primers within the assay. Sequence reads were collapsed and filtered to measure the absolute abundance of every unique TCRbeta CDR3 rearrangement. Productive Simpson clonality was computed per sample as the square root of Simpson's diversity index over productive rearrangements. TCRdb provides this immuneACCESS table in a form limited to in-frame rearrangements. Some clones are lacking; in checked studies, under half of them reflect an unresolved V gene, and why the rest are absent is not known. The V and J calls and clone size were taken over from that table, and D and trimming were inferred from the DNA. The sample table shows 200,000 to 250,000 clones, and roughly 80% are seen once. 4.9% of the sample is in the top ten clones.

Collaborating institutions collected whole blood in K2EDTA tubes following their own protocols. For TCRbeta analysis, collaborators shipped samples in one of three forms: frozen whole blood, isolated PBMCs, or DNA extracted from either of those sample types. This clone was seen a handful of times. Its recognized antigen is unknown. Per-base qualities were not stored, and no clone one base away is much larger. The sequenced sample consisted of peripheral blood. The origin of this receptor is a woman older than 75 with active or convalescent COVID-19. The chain uses TRBV28 and TRBJ1-2; D gene: possibly TRBD1, on 5 matching bases. The nucleotides read TGTGCCAGCAGTTTGGGGGACTCCAGCACCTATGGCTACACCTTC. Its protein reads: CASSLGDSSTYGYTF.